A single sample gave rise to the 10 T cell receptor beta chains below, sequenced in a study of Ad26.COV2.S vaccination and SARS-CoV-2 variants. Here immunoSEQ multiplex PCR was the method, and the copy in TCRdb shows in-frame clones only, minus some. Of about 320,000 clones in the sample, approximately 86% are singletons; the top ten hold 2.1%. Treatment of the sample: around 19 received Ad26.COV2.S at low or high dose, single or two shots; about 5 received placebo; per-sample allocation not given. Repertoires come from day 63 after the first vaccine or placebo injection. The source was peripheral blood, collected in a trial of Ad26.COV2.S vaccine versus placebo. These receptors originate from a person between 18 and 65 years old who received the Ad26.COV2.S COVID-19 vaccine or a placebo.

This clone was counted only a few times. This chain connects TRBV7-9 to TRBJ2-7, with unresolved D. The CDR3 is 12 residues long. CDR1 and CDR2 (germline): SEHNR, FQNEAQ (reference sequence). The ends were cut back, 4 bases at V and 2 bases at J, with 6 bases in the middle. The CDR3 bases are TGTGCCAGCAGCTCGGACCCCTACGAGCAGTACTTC. It yields the protein CASSSDPYEQYF.

This clone was seen a few times. The chain combines TRBV7-9 with TRBJ2-2; D is perhaps TRBD2 (6 bases). CDR3 length: 14 residues. Trimming cost V 10 bases and J 5 bases, with 17 bases left between them. CDR1 is SEHNR and CDR2 is FQNEAQ in the germline V gene (reference sequence). In DNA, the CDR3 is TGTGCCACCCCCCGGCGGGGTGAGACCGGGGAGCTGTTTTTT. Residues: CATPRRGETGELFF.

This chain connects TRBV29-1 to TRBJ1-2; the D gene is possibly TRBD1 (5 bases). The CDR3 is 14 amino acids. V lost 4 bases to trimming and J lost 3 bases, with 15 bases between them. In germline, CDR1 is SQVTM, CDR2 ANQGSEA. The CDR3, as DNA: TGCAGCGTTGTCGGCCAGGGCCCAGACTATGGCTACACCTTC. Protein sequence: CSVVGQGPDYGYTF.

The rearrangement links TRBV7-9 to TRBJ1-5; D remains unclear. Germline V CDR1 and CDR2: SEHNR, FQNEAQ (reference sequence). This CDR3 comprises 14 residues. Trimming shortened V by 2 bases and J by 2 bases, and 7 bases separated the two germline ends. The CDR3 DNA is TGTGCCAGCAGCTTACTGGATGGCAATCAGCCCCAGCATTTT. This gives the protein CASSLLDGNQPQHF.

The chain has TRBV5-1 and TRBJ2-5; D gene unclear. Deletions cut 0 bases from V and 3 bases from J, with 6 bases between. Germline assignment: CDR1 SGHRS and CDR2 YFSETQ. This CDR3 contains 13 residues. CDR3 residues: CASSLVAEETQYF. The CDR3 bases are TGCGCCAGCAGCTTGGTGGCCGAAGAGACCCAGTACTTC.

J is TRBJ1-1 and V is TRBV6-5; 8 bases map to TRBD1. The germline CDR1 and CDR2 sequences are MNHEY and SVGAGI. The CDR3 spans 14 residues. Trimming at V came to 6 bases and at J to 3 bases, leaving 6 bases not matched to a gene. The CDR3 bases are TGTGCCAGCAGCATGACAGGGGAGGACACTGAAGCTTTCTTT. This translates into CASSMTGEDTEAFF.

This clone was seen repeatedly, ten times or more. The chain is built from TRBV2 and TRBJ1-5; 9 bases match TRBD1. The V and J ends lost 4 bases and 6 bases, in that order; junction bases with no gene match: 16. Germline assignment: CDR1 SNHLY and CDR2 FYNNEI. There are 18 residues in the CDR3. The CDR3 region is CASSGSPGRQGVIQPQHF. CDR3 bases: TGTGCCAGCAGTGGCAGCCCGGGCCGACAGGGGGTAATTCAGCCCCAGCATTTT. The whole variable domain, remainder taken from reference TRBV2 and TRBJ1-5, is EPEVTQTPSHQVTQMGQEVILRCVPISNHLYFYWYRQILGQKVEFLVSFYNNEISEKSEIFDDQFSVERPDGSNFTLKIRSTKLEDSAMYFCASSGSPGRQGVIQPQHFGDGTRLSIL.

This chain connects TRBV9 to TRBJ2-5; D gene unclear. Germline assignment: CDR1 SGDLS and CDR2 YYNGEE. Trimming pared 0 bases from V and 4 bases from J, leaving 7 bases between. This CDR3 has 13 residues. The CDR3 sequence: CASSVATAETQYF. The CDR3 DNA is TGTGCCAGCAGCGTAGCAACGGCAGAGACCCAGTACTTC.

The chain employs TRBV7-9 and TRBJ2-7; maybe TRBD1 (6 bases). The germline gives CDR1 SEHNR, CDR2 FQNEAQ (reference sequence). The CDR3 is 13 amino acids. The V end lost 5 bases, the J end lost 0 bases, and 8 bases lay between the germline ends. Here the CDR3 reads CASSATGSYEQYF. In nucleotides, the CDR3 is TGTGCCAGCAGCGCGACAGGCTCCTACGAGCAGTACTTC.

V and J are TRBV6-6 and TRBJ2-4; maybe TRBD1 (6 bases). The germline CDR1 and CDR2 sequences are MNHNY and SVGAGI (reference sequence). CDR3 length: 16 residues. The V gene lost 0 bases and the J gene lost 7 bases, with 16 bases spanning the gap. CDR3 amino acids: CASSYSSGAHRNIQYF. In DNA, the CDR3 is TGTGCCAGCAGTTACTCTTCAGGGGCCCATCGGAACATTCAGTACTTC.